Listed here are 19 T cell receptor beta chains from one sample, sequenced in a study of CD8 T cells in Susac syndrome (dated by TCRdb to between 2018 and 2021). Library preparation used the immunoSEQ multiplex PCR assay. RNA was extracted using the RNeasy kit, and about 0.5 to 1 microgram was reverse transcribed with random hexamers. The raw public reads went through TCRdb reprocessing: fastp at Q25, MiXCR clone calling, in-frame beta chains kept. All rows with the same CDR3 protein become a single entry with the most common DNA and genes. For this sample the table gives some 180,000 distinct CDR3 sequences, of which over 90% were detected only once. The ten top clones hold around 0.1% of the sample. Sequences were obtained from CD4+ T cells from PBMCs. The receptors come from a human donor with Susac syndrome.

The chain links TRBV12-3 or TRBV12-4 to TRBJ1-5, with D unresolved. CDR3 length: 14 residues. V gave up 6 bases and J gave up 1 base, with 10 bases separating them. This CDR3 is CASRMAGSNQPQHF. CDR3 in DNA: TGTGCCAGCAGGATGGCGGGGAGCAATCAGCCCCAGCATTTT.

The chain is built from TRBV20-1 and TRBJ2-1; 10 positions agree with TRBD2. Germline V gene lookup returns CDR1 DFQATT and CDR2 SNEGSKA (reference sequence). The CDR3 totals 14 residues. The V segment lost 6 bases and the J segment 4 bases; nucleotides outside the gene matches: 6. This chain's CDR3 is CSAASGGGYNEQFF. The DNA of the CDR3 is TGCAGTGCAGCGAGCGGGGGGGGTTACAATGAGCAGTTCTTC.

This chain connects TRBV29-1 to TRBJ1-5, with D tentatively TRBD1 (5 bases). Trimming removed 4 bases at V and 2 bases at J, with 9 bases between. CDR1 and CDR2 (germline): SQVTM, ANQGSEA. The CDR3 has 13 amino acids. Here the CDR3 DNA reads TGCAGCGTTGGATGGGGCGGCAATCAGCCCCAGCATTTT. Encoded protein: CSVGWGGNQPQHF. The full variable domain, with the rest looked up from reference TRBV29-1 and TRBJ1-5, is SAVISQKPSRDICQRGTSLTIQCQVDSQVTMMFWYRQQPGQSLTLIATANQGSEATYESGFVIDKFPISRPNLTFSTLTVSNMSPEDSSIYLCSVGWGGNQPQHFGDGTRLSIL.

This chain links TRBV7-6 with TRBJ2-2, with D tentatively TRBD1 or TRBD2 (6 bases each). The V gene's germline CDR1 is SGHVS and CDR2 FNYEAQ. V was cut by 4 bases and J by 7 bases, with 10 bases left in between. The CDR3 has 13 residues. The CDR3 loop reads CASSSQGGGELFF. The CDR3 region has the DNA TGTGCCAGCAGCTCACAGGGAGGCGGGGAGCTGTTTTTT.

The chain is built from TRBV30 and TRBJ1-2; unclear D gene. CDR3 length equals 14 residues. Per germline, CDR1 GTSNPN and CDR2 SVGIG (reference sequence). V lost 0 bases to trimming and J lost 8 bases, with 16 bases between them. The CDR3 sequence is CAWSVSVGAGGYTF. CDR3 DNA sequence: TGTGCCTGGAGTGTCTCAGTGGGCGCGGGGGGCTACACCTTC.

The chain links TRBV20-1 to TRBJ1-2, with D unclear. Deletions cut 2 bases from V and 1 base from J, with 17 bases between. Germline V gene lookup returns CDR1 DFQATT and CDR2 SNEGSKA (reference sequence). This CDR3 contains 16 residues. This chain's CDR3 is CSARSHSNLVNYGYTF. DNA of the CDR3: TGCAGTGCTAGATCGCACTCGAATCTGGTTAACTATGGCTACACCTTC.

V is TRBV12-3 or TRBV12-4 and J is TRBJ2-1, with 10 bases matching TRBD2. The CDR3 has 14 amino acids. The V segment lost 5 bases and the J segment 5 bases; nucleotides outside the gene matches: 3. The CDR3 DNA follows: TGTGCCAGCAGTACTAGCGGGAACCACAATGAGCAGTTCTTC. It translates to CASSTSGNHNEQFF.

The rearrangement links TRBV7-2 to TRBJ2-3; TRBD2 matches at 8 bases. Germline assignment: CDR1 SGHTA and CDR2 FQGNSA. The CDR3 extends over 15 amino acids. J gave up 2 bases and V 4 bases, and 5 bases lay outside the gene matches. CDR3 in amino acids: CASSSTSGYTDTQYF. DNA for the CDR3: TGTGCCAGCAGCTCTACTAGCGGATACACAGATACGCAGTATTTT.

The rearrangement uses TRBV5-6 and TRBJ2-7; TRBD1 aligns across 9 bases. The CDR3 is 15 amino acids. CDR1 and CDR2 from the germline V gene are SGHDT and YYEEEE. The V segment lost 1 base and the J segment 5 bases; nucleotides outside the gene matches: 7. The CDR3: CASSLYGQGPHEQYF. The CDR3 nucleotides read TGTGCCAGCAGCTTGTACGGACAGGGGCCCCACGAGCAGTACTTC.

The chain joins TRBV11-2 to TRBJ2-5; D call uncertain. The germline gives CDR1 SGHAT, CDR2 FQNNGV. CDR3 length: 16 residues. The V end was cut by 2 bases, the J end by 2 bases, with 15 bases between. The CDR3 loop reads CASSLMSRLRQETQYF. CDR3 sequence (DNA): TGTGCCAGCAGCTTAATGTCAAGGCTACGTCAAGAGACCCAGTACTTC.

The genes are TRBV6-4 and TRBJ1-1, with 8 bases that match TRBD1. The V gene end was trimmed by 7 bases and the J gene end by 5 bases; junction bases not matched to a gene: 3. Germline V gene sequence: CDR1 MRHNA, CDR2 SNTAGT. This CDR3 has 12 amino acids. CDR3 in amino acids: CASTHRGTEAFF. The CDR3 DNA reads TGTGCCAGCACGCACAGGGGGACTGAAGCTTTCTTT.

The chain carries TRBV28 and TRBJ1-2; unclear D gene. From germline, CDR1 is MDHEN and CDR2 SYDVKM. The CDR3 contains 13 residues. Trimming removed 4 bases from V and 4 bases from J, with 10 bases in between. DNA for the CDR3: TGTGCCAGCAGTTCCGGGTACTCCTATGGCTACACCTTC. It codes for CASSSGYSYGYTF.

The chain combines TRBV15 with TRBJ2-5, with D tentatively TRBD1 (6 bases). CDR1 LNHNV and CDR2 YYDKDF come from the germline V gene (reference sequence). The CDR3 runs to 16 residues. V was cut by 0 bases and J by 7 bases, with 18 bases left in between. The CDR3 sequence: CATSRDPRGAIGTQYF. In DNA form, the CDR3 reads TGTGCCACCAGCAGAGATCCCAGGGGCGCCATAGGGACCCAGTACTTC.

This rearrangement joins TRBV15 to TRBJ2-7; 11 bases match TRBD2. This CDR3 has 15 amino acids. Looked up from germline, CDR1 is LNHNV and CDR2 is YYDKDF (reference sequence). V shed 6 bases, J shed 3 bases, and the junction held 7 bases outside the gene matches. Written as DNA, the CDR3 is TGTGCCACCAGTTATATAGCGGGAGGGAGCTACGAGCAGTACTTC. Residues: CATSYIAGGSYEQYF. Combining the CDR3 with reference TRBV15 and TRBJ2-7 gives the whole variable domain DAMVIQNPRYQVTQFGKPVTLSCSQTLNHNVMYWYQQKSSQAPKLLFHYYDKDFNNEADTPDNFQSRRPNTSFCFLDIRSPGLGDTAMYLCATSYIAGGSYEQYFGPGTRLTVT.

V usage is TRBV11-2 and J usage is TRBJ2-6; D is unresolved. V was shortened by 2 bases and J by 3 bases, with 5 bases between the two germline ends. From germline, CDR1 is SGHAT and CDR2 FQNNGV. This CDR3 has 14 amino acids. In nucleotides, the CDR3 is TGTGCCAGCAGCTTAAGAGTTGGGGCCAACGTCCTGACTTTC. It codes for CASSLRVGANVLTF.

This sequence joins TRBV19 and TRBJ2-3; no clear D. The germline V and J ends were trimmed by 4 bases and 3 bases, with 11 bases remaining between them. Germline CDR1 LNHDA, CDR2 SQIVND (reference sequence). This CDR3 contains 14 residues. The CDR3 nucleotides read TGTGCCAGTAGTAGAAGCGACACGACAGATACGCAGTATTTT. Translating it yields CASSRSDTTDTQYF.

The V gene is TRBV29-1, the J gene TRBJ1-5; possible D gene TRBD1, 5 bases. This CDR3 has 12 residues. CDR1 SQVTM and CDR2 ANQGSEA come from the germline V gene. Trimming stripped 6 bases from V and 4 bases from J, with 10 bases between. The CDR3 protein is CSVGTGNQPQHF. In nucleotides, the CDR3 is TGCAGCGTCGGGACGGGAAATCAGCCCCAGCATTTT.

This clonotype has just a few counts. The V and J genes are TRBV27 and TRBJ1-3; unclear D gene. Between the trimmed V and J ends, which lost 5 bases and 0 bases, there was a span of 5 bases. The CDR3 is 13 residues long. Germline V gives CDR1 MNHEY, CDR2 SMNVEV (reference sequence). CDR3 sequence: CASSQNSGNTIYF. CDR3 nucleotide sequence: TGTGCCAGCAGTCAAAACTCTGGAAACACCATATATTTT.

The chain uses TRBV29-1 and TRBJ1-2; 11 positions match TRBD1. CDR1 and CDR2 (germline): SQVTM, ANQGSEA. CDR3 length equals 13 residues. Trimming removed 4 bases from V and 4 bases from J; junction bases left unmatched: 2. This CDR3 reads CSVGTGGPYGYTF. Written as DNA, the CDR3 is TGCAGCGTTGGGACAGGGGGCCCCTATGGCTACACCTTC.